This TCR beta chain appears in the sequencing data of a study of T cell changes during pregnancy in multiple sclerosis. V lost 5 bases and J lost 1, with 15 bases in between. This CDR3 region has 15 residues. Per the germline V gene, CDR1 is SGHNT and CDR2 is YENEEA. Produced via immunoSEQ multiplex PCR; TCRdb's table is partial and in-frame only. The data contain around 42,000 clones, about 91% of them singletons. The TCR was taken from a female donor in good health, enrolled as a control in a pregnancy study. This chain connects TRBV11-3 to TRBJ2-7, with D possibly TRBD2 on 5 matching bases. The sequencing used CD4+ T cells from peripheral blood mononuclear cells, collected after pregnancy. The CDR3 loop reads CASSPTYGESYEQYF. Written as DNA, the CDR3 is TGTGCCAGCAGCCCGACTTACGGGGAATCCTACGAGCAGTACTTC. The entire variable domain, with the rest obtained from reference TRBV11-3 and TRBJ2-7, is as follows: EAGVVQSPRYKIIEKKQPVAFWCNPISGHNTLYWYLQNLGQGPELLIRYENEEAVDDSQLPKDRFSAERLKGVDSTLKIQPAELGDSAVYLCASSPTYGESYEQYFGPGTRLTVT.